This T cell receptor (beta chain) was captured in a study of cytotoxic CD8 clonotypes in ibrutinib-treated CLL. For this clone: No antigen is known for it.

Trimming took 8 bases from V and 2 from J, leaving 13 bases between them. The CDR3 extends over 14 amino acids. CDR1 and CDR2 (germline): MNHEY, SVGAGI. This table comes from immunoSEQ multiplex PCR, and its TCRdb copy is limited to in-frame clones, with some not included. The repertoire holds roughly 150,000 clones, with approximately 91% as singletons. Broader study findings: Before falling back toward baseline at progression, clonality had risen at the time of ibrutinib response. Public clonotypes were uncommon and contracted or stayed stable on treatment.

The chain has TRBV6-5 and TRBJ1-3, with D uncertain. The sample was PBMCs, taken at disease progression, from a patient treated with ibrutinib. This TCR was sampled from a human donor with chronic lymphocytic leukemia. This CDR3 is CASRLPGAGNTIYF. The CDR3, as DNA: TGTGCCAGCCGACTCCCCGGAGCTGGAAACACCATATATTTT.